A selection of T cell receptor beta chains follows, all from one sample in a study of cytomegalovirus exposure and HLA in healthy donors. Sequenced by immunoSEQ multiplex PCR; TCRdb stores in-frame clones only, minus some. The sample contains about 140,000 clones, 70% to 75% of which appear only once. The specimen sequenced was PBMCs. The origin of the receptors is a woman aged 25 to 45 in good health and CMV-seronegative. The CDR3 runs from the conserved cysteine through the conserved F or W. The D gene is left open where the match is weak. The size field is filled for only some rows; it gives once, few, many or a size class.

d_gene	abundance	v_gene	j_gene	CDR3aa	CDR3nt
TRBD2	few	TRBV9	TRBJ2-3	CASSVAPSGRTDTQYF	TGTGCCAGCAGCGTAGCCCCTAGCGGGAGAACAGATACGCAGTATTTT
.	.	TRBV28	TRBJ2-1	CASSGWEGGDEQFF	TGTGCCAGCAGTGGGTGGGAGGGGGGGGATGAGCAGTTCTTC
TRBD2	.	TRBV27	TRBJ2-1	CASSVSSGSYNEQFF	TGTGCCAGCAGTGTGAGCAGCGGGAGCTACAATGAGCAGTTCTTC
.	.	TRBV10-2	TRBJ2-7	CASTVGVISGEQYF	TGCGCCAGCACAGTCGGGGTGATTTCAGGCGAGCAGTACTTC
TRBD2	few	TRBV5-1	TRBJ2-3	CASSFPGGADTQYF	TGCGCCAGCAGCTTCCCCGGGGGGGCAGATACGCAGTATTTT
TRBD2	.	TRBV10-3	TRBJ2-3	CAISQSGGFGDTQYF	TGTGCCATCAGTCAGAGCGGGGGGTTTGGAGATACGCAGTATTTT
TRBD2	.	TRBV4-1	TRBJ2-3	CASSPGTTKDTQYF	TGCGCCAGCAGCCCCGGGACTACAAAAGATACGCAGTATTTT
.	few	TRBV7-9	TRBJ1-2	CSSSFSRDGYTF	TGTTCCAGCAGCTTTTCCCGCGATGGCTACACCTTC
TRBD1	.	TRBV2	TRBJ2-7	CASTGQGAWEQYF	TGTGCCAGCACCGGACAGGGGGCATGGGAGCAGTACTTC
.	.	TRBV19	TRBJ1-3	CASGESSGNTIYF	TGTGCCAGCGGGGAGTCCTCTGGAAACACCATATATTTT
.	.	TRBV5-5	TRBJ1-1	CASSFQGNTEAFF	TGTGCCAGCAGCTTCCAGGGGAACACTGAAGCTTTCTTT
.	.	TRBV7-9	TRBJ1-1	CASSHIGGQAEAFF	TGTGCCAGCAGCCACATCGGGGGGCAGGCTGAAGCTTTCTTT
TRBD1	few	TRBV28	TRBJ2-4	CASSFTGAQNIQYF	TGTGCCAGCAGTTTCACAGGGGCCCAAAACATTCAGTACTTC
TRBD2	.	TRBV5-1	TRBJ2-7	CASSKEGTTYEQYF	TGCGCCAGCAGCAAGGAGGGGACTACCTACGAGCAGTACTTC
.	.	TRBV6-5	TRBJ2-7	CASASSYEQYF	TGTGCCAGCGCCAGCTCCTACGAGCAGTACTTC
TRBD1	.	TRBV28	TRBJ1-5	CASSSGQGGHQPQHF	TGTGCCAGCAGCTCCGGACAGGGGGGGCATCAGCCCCAGCATTTT
.	.	TRBV30	TRBJ1-1	CAWSGGGGPEAFF	TGTGCCTGGAGCGGCGGGGGGGGCCCTGAAGCTTTCTTT
.	few	TRBV6-1	TRBJ1-1	CASTINTEAFF	TGTGCCAGCACTATAAACACTGAAGCTTTCTTT
TRBD1	.	TRBV11-2	TRBJ1-3	CASSFFGTGGNTIYF	TGTGCCAGCAGCTTTTTCGGGACAGGTGGAAACACCATATATTTT
.	few	TRBV7-8	TRBJ1-6	CASSLVGQSNSPLHF	TGTGCCAGCAGCTTAGTGGGGCAGAGTAATTCACCCCTCCACTTT
TRBD1	.	TRBV10-1	TRBJ1-4	CASGTGTNEKLFF	TGCGCCAGCGGGACAGGGACTAATGAAAAACTGTTTTTT
.	.	TRBV19	TRBJ2-7	CAARVDEQYF	TGTGCCGCGAGAGTGGACGAGCAGTACTTC
.	.	TRBV19	TRBJ1-1	CAGSSSGRATEAFF	TGTGCCGGTAGTTCCTCGGGCAGGGCAACTGAAGCTTTCTTT
TRBD2	.	TRBV4-2	TRBJ2-5	CASSQGKRGVMETQYF	TGTGCCAGCAGCCAAGGGAAGCGGGGGGTGATGGAGACCCAGTACTTC
.	.	TRBV21-1	TRBJ2-1	CANPRPVRAYNEQFF	TGTGCCAACCCTCGACCGGTACGGGCCTACAATGAGCAGTTCTTC
.	.	TRBV4-2	TRBJ2-1	CASSQDQERALYNEQFF	TGTGCCAGCAGCCAAGATCAAGAGCGGGCCCTCTACAATGAGCAGTTCTTC
.	once	TRBV6-5	TRBJ1-4	CASSYFGQGNEKLFF	TGTGCCAGCAGTTACTTTGGTCAGGGGAATGAAAAACTGTTTTTT
.	.	TRBV30	TRBJ1-1	CAWSVQGDTEAFF	TGTGCCTGGAGTGTACAAGGGGATACTGAAGCTTTCTTT
TRBD1	.	TRBV5-1	TRBJ1-2	CASSLGVTGDGYTF	TGCGCCAGCAGCTTGGGCGTCACAGGGGATGGCTACACCTTC
.	.	TRBV5-8	TRBJ2-6	CASTPGAVFSGANVLTF	TGTGCCAGCACTCCAGGGGCCGTCTTCTCTGGGGCCAACGTCCTGACTTTC
TRBD2	.	TRBV25-1	TRBJ2-1	CASSPPGTSGGYEQFF	TGTGCCAGCAGTCCCCCCGGGACTAGCGGGGGCTATGAGCAGTTCTTC
TRBD2	few	TRBV28	TRBJ2-1	CASSYRGGKNNEQFF	TGTGCCAGCAGTTATCGGGGGGGGAAAAACAATGAGCAGTTCTTC
.	.	TRBV10-3	TRBJ1-1	CAISPTVSTEAFF	TGTGCCATCAGCCCGACAGTTTCCACTGAAGCTTTCTTT
.	few	TRBV30	TRBJ1-3	CAWGLHSGNTIYF	TGTGCCTGGGGACTGCACTCTGGAAACACCATATATTTT
.	.	TRBV4-1	TRBJ2-4	CASSQGVQGWNIQYF	TGCGCCAGCAGCCAAGGGGTACAGGGTTGGAACATTCAGTACTTC
TRBD2	.	TRBV7-9	TRBJ2-3	CAGGRGEDTQYF	TGTGCCGGCGGGAGGGGAGAAGATACGCAGTATTTT
TRBD1	once	TRBV9	TRBJ1-1	CASSPRQGSTEAFF	TGTGCCAGCAGCCCACGACAGGGAAGCACTGAAGCTTTCTTT
.	.	TRBV2	TRBJ1-1	CASIADGNTEAFF	TGTGCCAGCATCGCGGATGGGAACACTGAAGCTTTCTTT
TRBD2	few	TRBV18	TRBJ2-7	CASSPSESGLAGTYEQYF	TGTGCCAGCTCACCGTCAGAGAGTGGACTAGCGGGCACCTACGAGCAGTACTTC
TRBD1	few	TRBV7-8	TRBJ1-5	CASSDRTGGGPQHF	TGTGCCAGCAGCGATAGGACAGGCGGCGGGCCCCAGCATTTT
TRBD1	.	TRBV6-4	TRBJ2-1	CASSDSWVGTDRAVEQFF	TGTGCCAGCAGTGACTCGTGGGTAGGGACGGACAGGGCTGTTGAGCAGTTCTTC
TRBD1	.	TRBV6-1	TRBJ1-6	CASSEKGTGDSPLHF	TGTGCCAGCAGTGAAAAGGGGACAGGCGATTCACCCCTCCACTTT
TRBD2	once	TRBV28	TRBJ2-2	CASSLRSGTAGELFF	TGTGCCAGCAGTTTACGAAGCGGGACCGCCGGGGAGCTGTTTTTT
TRBD2	.	TRBV5-1	TRBJ2-1	CASSGTTYNEQFF	TGCGCCAGCAGCGGGACTACCTACAATGAGCAGTTCTTC
.	.	TRBV2	TRBJ1-5	CASSVGPREPQHF	TGTGCCAGCAGTGTTGGGCCCAGAGAGCCCCAGCATTTT
.	.	TRBV7-2	TRBJ2-7	CASSLASSRWEQYF	TGTGCCAGCAGCTTAGCGTCGTCTAGGTGGGAGCAGTACTTC
.	.	TRBV12-1	TRBJ1-5	CASSRGQGRGNQPQHF	TGTGCCAGCAGCCGGGGACAGGGCCGGGGCAATCAGCCCCAGCATTTT
.	few	TRBV28	TRBJ2-4	CASSLTGETKNIQYF	TGTGCCAGCAGTTTAACGGGGGAGACCAAAAACATTCAGTACTTC
.	.	TRBV20-1	TRBJ1-3	CSAQKGNTIYF	TGCAGTGCTCAGAAGGGAAACACCATATATTTT
.	.	TRBV19	TRBJ1-4	CASSITWTALWEKLFF	TGTGCCAGTAGTATAACATGGACAGCCCTTTGGGAAAAACTGTTTTTT
.	.	TRBV7-9	TRBJ1-5	CASSLAAQPQHF	TGTGCCAGCAGCTTAGCAGCTCAGCCCCAGCATTTT
TRBD2	.	TRBV7-8	TRBJ2-3	CASSLGLAGVDTQYF	TGTGCCAGCAGCTTAGGGCTAGCGGGAGTCGATACGCAGTATTTT
TRBD1	.	TRBV18	TRBJ1-1	CASSPRLDRGNTEAFF	TGTGCCAGCTCACCACGGTTAGACAGGGGAAACACTGAAGCTTTCTTT
.	.	TRBV27	TRBJ1-5	CASSLSATFYQPQHF	TGTGCCAGCAGTTTATCTGCGACATTCTATCAGCCCCAGCATTTT
.	.	TRBV15	TRBJ1-5	CATSNLSQPQHF	TGTGCCACCAGCAATCTAAGTCAGCCCCAGCATTTT
TRBD2	few	TRBV7-2	TRBJ2-3	CASSPIAGGAPDTQYF	TGTGCCAGCAGCCCGATCGCGGGGGGGGCCCCAGATACGCAGTATTTT
TRBD2	.	TRBV10-3	TRBJ2-3	CAIRGLAGGSDTQYF	TGTGCCATCAGGGGACTAGCGGGAGGATCGGATACGCAGTATTTT